This TCR beta chain was sequenced for a study of OX40 agonist ivuxolimab in advanced cancers. Here immunoSEQ multiplex PCR was the method, and the copy in TCRdb shows in-frame clones only, minus some. There are 45,000 to 50,000 clones in the sample; around nine tenths occur only once, and around 15% lies in the top ten. Study-wide results and caveats: CD8+ T cells showed, on average, more clonal expansion than CD4+ cells. At doses 0.1 to 3.0 mg/kg, CD4+ and CD8+ clones expanded.

The CDR3 is made up of 17 amino acids. Germline CDR1 is SEHNR and CDR2 is FQNEAQ (reference sequence). With 4 bases removed from V and 7 bases from J, the gap between germline ends came to 22 bases. Details on this clone: The antigen is not known.

This specimen consisted of CD4+ or CD8+ T cells sorted from blood, obtained in a trial of the OX40 agonist ivuxolimab. The rearrangement uses TRBV7-9 and TRBJ2-2; possible D gene TRBD2, 6 bases. This clonotype originated in an adult with an advanced solid tumor such as melanoma, head and neck, liver or kidney cancer. CDR3 loop: CASSSYYGTSYGGELFF. The CDR3 bases are TGTGCCAGCAGCTCATACTACGGAACTAGCTATGGCGGGGAGCTGTTTTTT.